Listed here is a single T cell receptor (beta chain). Its target is unknown. These data originate in a study of OX40 agonist ivuxolimab in advanced cancers. The study's findings and limits: The study observed clonal expansion of CD4+ and CD8+ blood T cells by week 6 at 0.1 to 3.0 mg/kg.

From germline, CDR1 is MDHEN and CDR2 SYDVKM. CDR3 size: 15 residues. Trimming shortened V by 3 bases and J by 0 bases, and 12 bases separated the two germline ends. TCRdb keeps only in-frame clones here, not all; method: immunoSEQ multiplex PCR. Here the sample spans nearly 80,000 clones, 84% being singletons. The specimen was CD4+ or CD8+ T cells sorted from blood, collected in a trial of the OX40 agonist ivuxolimab. J is TRBJ2-7 and V is TRBV28, with D possibly matching TRBD2 (6 bases). The sequence came from an adult with an advanced solid tumor such as melanoma, head and neck, liver or kidney cancer. CDR3 in DNA: TGTGCCAGCAGTTTGCGGGGCGCGGGCTCCTACGAGCAGTACTTC. It specifies CASSLRGAGSYEQYF.